This T cell receptor beta chain was sequenced in a study of early T cells in non-severe SARS-CoV-2 infection. In the study overall: Sequencing of bulk RNA from unsorted whole blood was done, without chain pairing.

Individual cDNA molecules received unique molecular identifiers during library preparation. TCRdb re-analysed the 5' RACE reads in MiXCR, keeping a single row per CDR3 protein. The sample carries 35,000 to 45,000 distinct CDR3 sequences, 6% to 8% recorded once. The germline CDR1 and CDR2 sequences are SGHRS and YFSETQ. The CDR3 covers 17 residues. V shed 2 bases and J shed 6 bases, with 21 bases lying between them. The starting material was whole blood, obtained at baseline. The chain uses TRBV5-1 and TRBJ2-1; D not resolved. This receptor was taken from an adult who was a healthcare worker with PCR-confirmed SARS-CoV-2 infection or an uninfected control (not recorded which). The CDR3 coding sequence is TGCGCCAGCAGCTTAACACTCCCCGAAGGAGCCATCAATGAGCAGTTCTTC. This gives the protein CASSLTLPEGAINEQFF. Variable domain in full (rest from reference TRBV5-1 and TRBJ2-1): KAGVTQTPRYLIKTRGQQVTLSCSPISGHRSVSWYQQTPGQGLQFLFEYFSETQRNKGNFPGRFSGRQFSNSRSEMNVSTLELGDSALYLCASSLTLPEGAINEQFFGPGTRLTVL.